One and the same sample provided the 25 T cell receptor beta chains below, sequenced in a study of T cell changes during pregnancy in multiple sclerosis. Repertoires were generated with immunoSEQ multiplex PCR, while TCRdb's copy carries only in-frame clones and drops some. The data hold 30,000 to 40,000 clones, with over 90% observed a single time. Sequencing was performed on CD4+ T cells from peripheral blood mononuclear cells, taken in the second trimester of pregnancy. The receptors come from a female donor with multiple sclerosis, enrolled in a pregnancy study.

This clone showed up just once. The chain has TRBV2 and TRBJ2-1; 8 bases are a match to TRBD2. The ends lost 7 bases at V and 8 bases at J; junction bases unmatched: 13. CDR3 length: 15 amino acids. In germline, CDR1 is SNHLY, CDR2 FYNNEI. The CDR3 nucleotides are TGTGCCAGCACTCCGGGGGGACTAGGCAACGATGAGCAGTTCTTC. It translates to CASTPGGLGNDEQFF.

The rearrangement links TRBV5-1 to TRBJ2-3, with D uncertain. Germline loops: CDR1 SGHRS, CDR2 YFSETQ. This CDR3 comprises 14 residues. V was shortened by 1 base and J by 1 base, with 7 bases between the two germline ends. The CDR3, as DNA: TGCGCCAGCAGCTTGATGTCTGGCACAGATACGCAGTATTTT. The encoded protein is CASSLMSGTDTQYF.

The V call is TRBV5-4, the J call TRBJ2-1; the match to TRBD2 covers 14 bases. There are 16 residues in the CDR3. With V trimmed by 4 bases and J by 5 bases, 5 bases remained unmatched. Per germline, CDR1 SGHNT and CDR2 YYREEE (reference sequence). CDR3 bases: TGTGCCAGCAGCAGGGGACTAGCGGGAGATCACAATGAGCAGTTCTTC. Protein sequence: CASSRGLAGDHNEQFF.

This sequence joins TRBV11-2 and TRBJ2-7, with 9 bases matching TRBD1. Trimming took 5 bases from V and 2 from J; bases not matched to a gene: 4. Germline CDR1 SGHAT, CDR2 FQNNGV. This CDR3 region has 14 residues. The CDR3: CASSRQGGTYEQYF. CDR3 sequence (DNA): TGTGCCAGCAGCAGACAGGGGGGAACCTACGAGCAGTACTTC.

V is TRBV4-3 and J is TRBJ2-1; TRBD2 agrees at 13 bases. Germline lookup yields CDR1 LGHNA and CDR2 YSLEER. The trim removed 5 bases at V and 10 bases at J, leaving 8 bases unmatched. This CDR3 is built from 15 residues. CDR3 DNA sequence: TGCGCCAGCAGCAACGGACTAGCGGGGGCACGAGAGCAGTTCTTC. Residues: CASSNGLAGAREQFF.

V and J are TRBV7-2 and TRBJ1-1; maybe TRBD1 (6 bases). The CDR3 loop spans 16 amino acids. The ends were cut back, 2 bases at V and 1 base at J, with 14 bases in the middle. Germline V gives CDR1 SGHTA, CDR2 FQGNSA. This CDR3 is CASSLYPRGANTEAFF. CDR3 in DNA: TGTGCCAGCAGCTTATACCCCCGGGGGGCGAACACTGAAGCTTTCTTT.

V and J are TRBV4-3 and TRBJ2-3; TRBD2 agrees at 10 bases. Germline assignment: CDR1 LGHNA and CDR2 YSLEER. The CDR3 totals 16 residues. The J segment lost 2 bases and the V segment lost 3 bases, leaving 5 bases of the junction unmatched. The CDR3 sequence: CASSQERGGATDTQYF. The CDR3 DNA is TGCGCCAGCAGCCAGGAGCGGGGGGGGGCCACAGATACGCAGTATTTT.

This clone appeared once. The rearrangement links TRBV19 to TRBJ2-2, with 8 bases fitting TRBD2. With V trimmed by 6 bases and J by 5 bases, 11 bases remained unmatched. Germline V gene data show CDR1 as LNHDA and CDR2 as SQIVND (reference sequence). There are 16 residues in the CDR3. This chain's CDR3 is CASSTTPGGWTGELFF. As DNA, the CDR3 is TGTGCCAGTAGCACCACTCCGGGGGGGTGGACCGGGGAGCTGTTTTTT.

The chain has TRBV7-9 and TRBJ1-2; TRBD1 is a possible D gene (6 bases). From germline, CDR1 is SEHNR and CDR2 FQNEAQ (reference sequence). The ends were cut back, 5 bases at V and 4 bases at J, with 20 bases in the middle. The CDR3 runs to 16 residues. The CDR3 nucleotides are TGTGCCAGCAGCGCAAATACAGGGTTGGGGAGCTATGGCTACACCTTC. The encoded protein is CASSANTGLGSYGYTF.

This chain joins TRBV19 and TRBJ1-2, with 7 bases that match TRBD1. The CDR3 has 16 residues. V was clipped by 4 bases and J by 4 bases; unmatched bases: 12. Germline CDR1 is LNHDA and CDR2 is SQIVND (reference sequence). This CDR3 is CASSTTTGDRGYGYTF. The CDR3 DNA follows: TGTGCCAGTAGTACTACCACAGGGGATAGGGGCTATGGCTACACCTTC.

The chain recombines TRBV7-2 with TRBJ2-2, with a tentative D call TRBD2 (6 bases). CDR1 and CDR2 (germline): SGHTA, FQGNSA. There are 14 residues in the CDR3. The V end lost 5 bases, the J end lost 4 bases, and 11 bases lay between the germline ends. The CDR3: CASSRGTFTGELFF. The CDR3 bases are TGTGCCAGCAGCCGGGGGACCTTCACCGGGGAGCTGTTTTTT.

The chain couples TRBV6-5 to TRBJ2-7, with 7 positions matching TRBD1. There are 12 residues in the CDR3. Germline V gives CDR1 MNHEY, CDR2 SVGAGI. Trimming at V came to 6 bases and at J to 6 bases, leaving 5 bases not matched to a gene. CDR3 DNA sequence: TGTGCCAGCAGACAGGGGTTGCGCGAGCAGTACTTC. Its translation: CASRQGLREQYF.

This sequence joins TRBV7-2 and TRBJ2-5; D is unclear. The CDR3 totals 14 residues. Germline V gene lookup returns CDR1 SGHTA and CDR2 FQGNSA. The ends were cut back, 1 base at V and 5 bases at J, with 11 bases in the middle. The CDR3 spells CASSLEYYRETQYF. The CDR3 coding sequence is TGTGCCAGCAGCTTAGAATATTACCGGGAGACCCAGTACTTC.

The CDR3 nucleotides are TGTGCCAGCAGCCCTGACAGCCTCGCCGGGGGAGGGAGTGAGCAGTTCTTC. Amino acid sequence: CASSPDSLAGGGSEQFF. The V gene is TRBV5-4, the J gene TRBJ2-1; 7 positions match TRBD2. From germline, CDR1 is SGHNT and CDR2 YYREEE (reference sequence). J was trimmed by 9 bases and V by 4 bases; bases with no gene match: 19. This CDR3 spans 17 amino acids.

V usage is TRBV2 and J usage is TRBJ1-4; perhaps TRBD1 as D (6 bases). The CDR3 is made up of 15 amino acids. Trimming took off 1 base at V and 7 bases at J, with 13 bases between the two ends. The germline V gene has CDR1 SNHLY and CDR2 FYNNEI. CDR3 sequence reads: CASSEGGGVSEKLFF. CDR3 DNA sequence: TGTGCCAGCAGTGAAGGGGGGGGCGTGAGTGAAAAACTGTTTTTT. Using reference TRBV2 and TRBJ1-4 for the parts outside the CDR3, the full variable domain is EPEVTQTPSHQVTQMGQEVILRCVPISNHLYFYWYRQILGQKVEFLVSFYNNEISEKSEIFDDQFSVERPDGSNFTLKIRSTKLEDSAMYFCASSEGGGVSEKLFFGSGTQLSVL.

The rearrangement links TRBV29-1 to TRBJ2-7, with 9 bases aligning to TRBD1. The length of the CDR3 is 14 residues. The ends lost 7 bases at V and 5 bases at J; junction bases unmatched: 12. The germline V gene has CDR1 SQVTM and CDR2 ANQGSEA. The CDR3 coding sequence is TGCAGCGCTGGGGGGGGAACAGGGGGCGACGAGCAGTACTTC. This sequence encodes CSAGGGTGGDEQYF.

The chain uses TRBV5-4 and TRBJ2-3, with 16 bases identical to TRBD2. CDR3 length: 17 amino acids. Per the germline V gene, CDR1 is SGHNT and CDR2 is YYREEE (reference sequence). The V segment lost 3 bases and the J segment 11 bases; nucleotides outside the gene matches: 12. The CDR3 protein is CASSSGGLAGGPAMQYF. The CDR3 DNA reads as TGTGCCAGCAGCTCGGGGGGACTAGCGGGAGGGCCAGCTATGCAGTATTTT.

The chain employs TRBV13 and TRBJ2-7; D perhaps matches TRBD2 (6 bases). Trimming left V 0 bases short and J 2 bases short, with 11 bases between. CDR1 PRHDT and CDR2 FYEKMQ come from the germline V gene (reference sequence). CDR3 length: 15 amino acids. This chain's CDR3 is CASSLGQRATYEQYF. CDR3 in DNA: TGTGCCAGCAGCTTAGGGCAGCGGGCCACCTACGAGCAGTACTTC.

The gene calls are TRBV9 and TRBJ1-6; no clear D gene. Germline V gene lookup returns CDR1 SGDLS and CDR2 YYNGEE. The V gene lost 1 base and the J gene lost 8 bases, with 10 bases spanning the gap. The CDR3 has 14 residues. CDR3 sequence (DNA): TGTGCCAGCAGCGTAAGACACACGGATTCACCCCTCCACTTT. Its protein is CASSVRHTDSPLHF.

The chain couples TRBV4-2 to TRBJ2-7, with D uncertain. Trimming took 0 bases from V and 7 from J, leaving 4 bases between them. Looked up from germline, CDR1 is LGHNA and CDR2 is YNFKEQ. This CDR3 spans 11 amino acids. As DNA, the CDR3 is TGTGCCAGCAGCCAAGACAGGGAGCAGTACTTC. This codes for CASSQDREQYF.

The chain uses TRBV21-1 and TRBJ1-3; the table's D call TRBD1 went unverified against the DNA. TRBV21-1 is flagged as a pseudogene. The CDR3 sequence is 15 residues long. CDR3 residues: CASVIGQGERNTIYF. CDR3 nucleotides: TGTGCCAGCGTCATAGGACAGGGGGAAAGAAACACCATATATTTT.

The chain has TRBV10-2 and TRBJ2-1; no clear D. Between the trimmed V and J ends, which lost 1 base and 8 bases, there was a span of 6 bases. The CDR3 length is 12 residues. Germline CDR1 WSHSY, CDR2 SAAADI. CDR3 coding DNA: TGCGCCAGCAGTGAGTGGAGAGATGAGCAGTTCTTC. Residues: CASSEWRDEQFF.

For the CDR3, the DNA is TGTGCCAGCAGCCCCGCGCGGGGCAATGAGCAGTTCTTC. It encodes CASSPARGNEQFF. The chain carries TRBV7-2 and TRBJ2-1, with a tentative D call TRBD2 (6 bases). CDR1 SGHTA and CDR2 FQGNSA come from the germline V gene. This CDR3 region has 13 residues. V was cut by 5 bases and J by 6 bases, with 11 bases left in between.

This chain connects TRBV5-4 to TRBJ2-4; D might be TRBD2 (6 bases). The germline V gene has CDR1 SGHNT and CDR2 YYREEE (reference sequence). The V gene lost 4 bases and the J gene lost 11 bases, with 22 bases spanning the gap. The CDR3 totals 15 residues. Written as DNA, the CDR3 is TGTGCCAGCAGCCAGAATAAGGAGGGCCCTGGGCTTCAGTACTTC. Translated, it gives CASSQNKEGPGLQYF. The full variable domain, with the rest looked up from reference TRBV5-4 and TRBJ2-4, is ETGVTQSPTHLIKTRGQQVTLRCSSQSGHNTVSWYQQALGQGPQFIFQYYREEENGRGNFPPRFSGLQFPNYSSELNVNALELDDSALYLCASSQNKEGPGLQYFGAGTRLSVL.

J is TRBJ2-3 and V is TRBV18; no definite D call. The CDR3 extends over 17 amino acids. The germline gives CDR1 KGHSH, CDR2 LQKENI. V was trimmed by 3 bases and J by 0 bases, leaving 16 bases between them. CDR3 nucleotide sequence: TGTGCCAGCTCACCTTACCTCTCACGGTCTAGCACAGATACGCAGTATTTT. Translation: CASSPYLSRSSTDTQYF.